Each of the 7 T cell receptor beta chains below was sequenced from the same sample in a study of beta chain features in type 1 diabetes. Study-level findings and limits: Moderate but significant shortening of TCRB CDR3s was recorded in all four CD4+ subsets from Type 1 diabetes patients.

cDNA synthesis used the whole RNA isolate, giving expressed TCRB sequences. Sequencing used immunoSEQ multiplex PCR; TCRdb keeps in-frame clones, though not all of them. The table shows about 710,000 clones, with roughly an eighth occurring only once. These receptors' targets are unknown. The sequenced sample was naive CD4+ T cells from blood. These receptor sequences come from a man younger than 35 with type 1 diabetes.

This clone was recorded only once. V usage is TRBV5-1 and J usage is TRBJ1-1; perhaps TRBD1 as D (5 bases). V dropped 4 bases and J dropped 5 bases, with 15 bases sitting between them. The V gene's germline CDR1 is SGHRS and CDR2 YFSETQ. The CDR3 contains 14 residues. CDR3 protein: CASSPGTLGTEAFF. For the CDR3, the DNA is TGCGCCAGCAGCCCAGGGACTTTAGGGACTGAAGCTTTCTTT. Together with reference TRBV5-1 and TRBJ1-1, the CDR3 gives the full variable domain: KAGVTQTPRYLIKTRGQQVTLSCSPISGHRSVSWYQQTPGQGLQFLFEYFSETQRNKGNFPGRFSGRQFSNSRSEMNVSTLELGDSALYLCASSPGTLGTEAFFGQGTRLTVV.

This clone came up a few times. The rearrangement joins TRBV30 to TRBJ1-4; D ambiguous. V was shortened by 0 bases and J by 10 bases, with 15 bases between the two germline ends. CDR1 and CDR2 (germline): GTSNPN, SVGIG (reference sequence). The CDR3 consists of 14 residues. The CDR3 is CAWSVRLGVGKLFF. The DNA for the CDR3 is TGTGCCTGGAGTGTACGTCTGGGAGTTGGAAAACTGTTTTTT.

This clone has more than one count but fewer than ten. This sequence joins TRBV4-1 and TRBJ2-7; TRBD2 might be the D (6 bases). The CDR3 is 16 residues long. V was cut by 6 bases and J by 6 bases, with 24 bases left in between. The germline V gene encodes CDR1 MGHRA and CDR2 YSYEKL. This chain's CDR3 is CASSPWGVGGRSEQYF. The CDR3 DNA follows: TGCGCCAGCAGTCCTTGGGGGGTCGGAGGGCGAAGCGAGCAGTACTTC.

There are a few counts of this clone. The chain combines TRBV30 with TRBJ1-2; 7 bases match TRBD1. CDR1 and CDR2 from the germline V gene are GTSNPN and SVGIG (reference sequence). The CDR3 covers 13 residues. The junction had 8 bases not matched to a gene; V was cut back by 0 bases and J by 10 bases. The CDR3 DNA is TGTGCCTGGAGTGTAAGAGGGGGCAAGGACTACACCTTC. Amino acid sequence: CAWSVRGGKDYTF.

The gene calls are TRBV5-4 and TRBJ2-5; D gene unclear. The V end lost 1 base, the J end lost 2 bases, and 12 bases lay between the germline ends. CDR3 length: 15 residues. Germline loops: CDR1 SGHNT, CDR2 YYREEE (reference sequence). CDR3 in DNA: TGTGCCAGCAGCTTGATACAGATACAGCAAGAGACCCAGTACTTC. As protein: CASSLIQIQQETQYF.

V is TRBV25-1 and J is TRBJ1-4, with TRBD1 identical over 7 bases. The ends lost 8 bases at V and 7 bases at J; junction bases unmatched: 10. The length of the CDR3 is 14 residues. Germline loops: CDR1 MGHDK, CDR2 SYGVNS. The CDR3 is CASGRTGNGEKLFF. In nucleotides, the CDR3 is TGTGCCAGCGGACGGACAGGTAACGGTGAAAAACTGTTTTTT.

This clone was observed a handful of times. V gene TRBV6-1 combines with J gene TRBJ2-1; D assignment may be TRBD1 or TRBD2 (5 bases each). The CDR3 has 15 amino acids. Germline CDR1 reads MNHNS; CDR2 reads SASEGT. Trimming removed 7 bases at V and 8 bases at J, with 21 bases between. The CDR3 here is CASNQGRNVGHEQFF. CDR3 DNA sequence: TGTGCCAGCAACCAGGGACGGAACGTCGGACATGAGCAGTTCTTC.